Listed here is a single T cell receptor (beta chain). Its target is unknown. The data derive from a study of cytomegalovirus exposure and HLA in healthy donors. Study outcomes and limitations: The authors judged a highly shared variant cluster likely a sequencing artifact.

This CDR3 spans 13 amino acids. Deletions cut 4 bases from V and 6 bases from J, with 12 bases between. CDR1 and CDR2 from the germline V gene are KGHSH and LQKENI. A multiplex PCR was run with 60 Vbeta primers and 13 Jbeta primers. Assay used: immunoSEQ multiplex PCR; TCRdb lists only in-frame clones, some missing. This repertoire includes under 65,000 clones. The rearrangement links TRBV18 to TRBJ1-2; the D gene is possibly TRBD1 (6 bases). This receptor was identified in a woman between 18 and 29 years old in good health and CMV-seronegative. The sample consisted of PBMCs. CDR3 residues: CASSQLTGNGYTF. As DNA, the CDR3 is TGTGCCAGCTCACAACTCACAGGGAATGGCTACACCTTC.